The next 4 T cell receptor beta chains were all read from a single sample in a study of blood T cell repertoires in COVID-19. The method was immunoSEQ multiplex PCR; TCRdb's version includes in-frame clones alone and lacks a portion of them. This table has approximately 440,000 clones, less than 95% appearing once. The sample consisted of PBMCs or T cells enriched from blood (not recorded which). Receptor source: a man aged 18-30 years who had recovered from COVID-19.

The chain links TRBV27 to TRBJ1-5; D is perhaps TRBD1 (6 bases). Trimming cost V 6 bases and J 1 base, with 13 bases left between them. The CDR3 consists of 15 residues. Per germline, CDR1 MNHEY and CDR2 SMNVEV (reference sequence). For the CDR3, the DNA is TGTGCCAGCAGGCTATCGGGACAAAGCAATCAGCCCCAGCATTTT. Protein sequence: CASRLSGQSNQPQHF.

This clone came up once. This chain joins TRBV3-1 (or the pseudogene TRBV3-2) and TRBJ1-1; 7 bases align to TRBD1. V trimming: 3 bases; J trimming: 4 bases; junction bases outside the gene matches: 8. CDR1 and CDR2 from the germline V gene are LGHDT and YNNKEL (reference sequence). This CDR3 contains 15 residues. The DNA for the CDR3 is TGTGCCAGCAGCCAGACGACAGGGCGGTCCACTGAAGCTTTCTTT. Translated: CASSQTTGRSTEAFF.

The chain uses TRBV9 and TRBJ2-3, with 9 nucleotides matching TRBD2. The V gene's germline CDR1 is SGDLS and CDR2 YYNGEE. Trimming at V came to 3 bases and at J to 2 bases, leaving 4 bases not matched to a gene. The CDR3 totals 15 residues. This chain's CDR3 is CASSASGGSTDTQYF. DNA of the CDR3: TGTGCCAGCAGCGCGAGCGGGGGGTCCACAGATACGCAGTATTTT.

The rearrangement joins TRBV2 to TRBJ2-7, with a tentative D call TRBD1 (5 bases). Germline V gene data show CDR1 as SNHLY and CDR2 as FYNNEI. V lost 7 bases, J lost 0 bases, and 13 bases lay in between. The CDR3 loop spans 14 amino acids. As DNA, the CDR3 is TGTGCCAGCACCACAACAGGAAGCTCCTACGAGCAGTACTTC. This gives the protein CASTTTGSSYEQYF.